The clone carrying this T cell receptor (beta chain) came up a few times. This sample was taken from a study of blood T cell repertoires in COVID-19. Study-level background: There were acute and convalescent COVID-19 samples, and they came from the United States, Italy and Spain.

J lost 0 bases, V lost 4 bases, and 5 bases had no gene match. This CDR3 has 15 residues. CDR1 and CDR2 from the germline V gene are MNHEY and SMNVEV (reference sequence). Profiled with immunoSEQ multiplex PCR; TCRdb holds only in-frame clones, not every one. Of approximately 140,000 clones detected, around 84% appear once; the ten largest clones hold roughly 2.2%. The specimen sequenced was PBMCs or T cells enriched from blood (not recorded which). V gene TRBV27 combines with J gene TRBJ1-1; 7 bases agree with TRBD1. The receptor comes from a man aged 40-50 years with acute COVID-19. This CDR3 reads CASSSRTGMNTEAFF. CDR3 in DNA: TGTGCCAGCAGTTCAAGGACAGGTATGAACACTGAAGCTTTCTTT.